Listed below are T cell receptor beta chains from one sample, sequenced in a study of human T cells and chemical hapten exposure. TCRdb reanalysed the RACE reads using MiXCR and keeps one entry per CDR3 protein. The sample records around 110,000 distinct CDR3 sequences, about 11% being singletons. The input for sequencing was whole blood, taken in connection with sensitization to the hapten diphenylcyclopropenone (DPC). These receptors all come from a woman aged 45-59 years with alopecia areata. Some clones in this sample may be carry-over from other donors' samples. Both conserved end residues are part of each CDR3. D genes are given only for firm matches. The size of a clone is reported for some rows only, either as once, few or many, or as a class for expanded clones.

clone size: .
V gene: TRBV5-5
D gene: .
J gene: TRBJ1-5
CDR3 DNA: TGTGCCAGCAGCGGATCCAGGGGTTGGAATCAGCCCCAGCATTTT
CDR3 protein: CASSGSRGWNQPQHF

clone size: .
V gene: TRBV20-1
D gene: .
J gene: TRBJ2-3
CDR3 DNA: TGCAGTGCAACAATTTCTTGGGATTTCGGCACAGATACGCAGTATTTT
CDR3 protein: CSATISWDFGTDTQYF

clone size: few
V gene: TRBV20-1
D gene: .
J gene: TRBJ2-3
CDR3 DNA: TGCAGTGCTACTCAAGGACGGGGCACAGATACGCAGTATTTT
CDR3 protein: CSATQGRGTDTQYF

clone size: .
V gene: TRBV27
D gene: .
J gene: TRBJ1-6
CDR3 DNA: TGTGCCAGCAGTTCTCCTCGGGCCTTTTATCATTCACCCCTCCACTTT
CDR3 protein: CASSSPRAFYHSPLHF

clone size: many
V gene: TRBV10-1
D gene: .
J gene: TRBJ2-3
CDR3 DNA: TGCGCCGGGTTACTAGAAATCCGGCCAGATACGCAGTATTTT
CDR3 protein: CAGLLEIRPDTQYF

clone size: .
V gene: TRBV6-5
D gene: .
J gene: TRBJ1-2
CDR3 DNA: TGTGCCAGCAGGGCTCAGGGTAACTATGGCTACACCTTC
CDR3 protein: CASRAQGNYGYTF

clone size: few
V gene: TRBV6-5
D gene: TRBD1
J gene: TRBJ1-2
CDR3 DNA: TGTGCCAGTCGACAGGGGGCAAGTCGGAACTATGGCTACACCTTC
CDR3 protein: CASRQGASRNYGYTF

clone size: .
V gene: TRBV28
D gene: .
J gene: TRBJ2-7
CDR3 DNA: TGTGCCAGCAGACTGGGAGGGGGCTTGTTCTACGAGCAGTACTTC
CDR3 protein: CASRLGGGLFYEQYF

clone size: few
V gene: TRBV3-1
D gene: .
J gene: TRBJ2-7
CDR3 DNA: TGTGCCAGCAGCCCAGCCAGGTTGGGATCCTACGAGCAGTACTTC
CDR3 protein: CASSPARLGSYEQYF

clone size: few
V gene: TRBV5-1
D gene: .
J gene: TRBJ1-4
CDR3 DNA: TGCGCCAGCAGCTTGGGTCAGAGAGATGAAAAACTGTTTTTT
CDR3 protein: CASSLGQRDEKLFF

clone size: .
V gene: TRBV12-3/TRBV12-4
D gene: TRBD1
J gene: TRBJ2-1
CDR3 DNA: TGTGCCAGCAGTTTAGGGACAGGGGAGAATGAGCAGTTCTTC
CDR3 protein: CASSLGTGENEQFF